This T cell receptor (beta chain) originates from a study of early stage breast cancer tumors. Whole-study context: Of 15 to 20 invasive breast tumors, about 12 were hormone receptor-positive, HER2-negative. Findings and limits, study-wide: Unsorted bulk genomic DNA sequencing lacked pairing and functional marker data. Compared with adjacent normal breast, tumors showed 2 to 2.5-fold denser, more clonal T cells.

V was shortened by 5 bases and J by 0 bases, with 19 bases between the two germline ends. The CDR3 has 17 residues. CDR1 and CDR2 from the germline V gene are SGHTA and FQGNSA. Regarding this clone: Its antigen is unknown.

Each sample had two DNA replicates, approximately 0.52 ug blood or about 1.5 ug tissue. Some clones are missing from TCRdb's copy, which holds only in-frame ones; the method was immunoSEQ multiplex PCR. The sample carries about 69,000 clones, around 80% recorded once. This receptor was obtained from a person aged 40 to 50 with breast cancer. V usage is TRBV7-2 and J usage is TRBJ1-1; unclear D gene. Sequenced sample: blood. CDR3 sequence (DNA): TGTGCCAGCAGCGCCCGGGCCGTGGCAGAAATGAACACTGAAGCTTTCTTT. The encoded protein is CASSARAVAEMNTEAFF.